This TCR beta chain emerged from a study of follicular helper T cells after annual influenza vaccination. Sequenced by immunoSEQ multiplex PCR; TCRdb stores in-frame clones only, minus some. The sample lists several thousand clones, 70% to 90% occurring once. The time point here: 2014-2015 season, 7 days after vaccination. Germline V gives CDR1 SGHVS, CDR2 FNYEAQ. The CDR3 spans 13 residues. V was cut by 3 bases and J by 6 bases, with 11 bases left in between. Sequenced material: CXCR5+ CD38- circulating T follicular helper cells from blood, taken 7 days after influenza vaccination. Regarding subset: circulating Tfh, non-naive CD4+CXCR5+PD-1+ (ICOS+CD38+ or ICOS-CD38-). The source of this sequence is an adult who received the influenza vaccine. V usage is TRBV7-6 and J usage is TRBJ2-5; weak D call: TRBD2 (6 bases). In DNA, the CDR3 is TGTGCCAGCAGCTTGGGGGACTTGAAGACCCAGTACTTC. It codes for CASSLGDLKTQYF. Full variable domain (remainder filled in from reference TRBV7-6 and TRBJ2-5): GAGVSQSPRYKVTKRGQDVALRCDPISGHVSLYWYRQALGQGPEFLTYFNYEAQQDKSGLPNDRFSAERPEGSISTLTIQRTEQRDSAMYRCASSLGDLKTQYFGPGTRLLVL.